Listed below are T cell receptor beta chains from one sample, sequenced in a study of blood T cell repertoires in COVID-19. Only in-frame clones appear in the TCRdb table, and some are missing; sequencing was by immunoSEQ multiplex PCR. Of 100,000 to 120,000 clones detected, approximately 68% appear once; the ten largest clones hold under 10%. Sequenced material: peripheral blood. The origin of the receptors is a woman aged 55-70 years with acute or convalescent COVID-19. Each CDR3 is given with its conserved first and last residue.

cdr3_aa: CATSDSLKGIQYF
j_call: TRBJ2-4
v_call: TRBV24-1

cdr3_aa: CSVGYRGQDEQYF
j_call: TRBJ2-7
v_call: TRBV29-1

cdr3_aa: CAWSLPPGLYGYTF
j_call: TRBJ1-2
v_call: TRBV30

cdr3_aa: CASSRTGNSYNEQFF
j_call: TRBJ2-1
v_call: TRBV28

cdr3_aa: CASSQGRAGGDTEAFF
j_call: TRBJ1-1
v_call: TRBV4-3

cdr3_aa: CASSVSPTSGYEQYF
j_call: TRBJ2-7
v_call: TRBV9

cdr3_aa: CARREEQGLLRIYSNQPQHF
j_call: TRBJ1-5
v_call: TRBV5-3

cdr3_aa: CASSLDRGLNEQYF
j_call: TRBJ2-7
v_call: TRBV11-2

cdr3_aa: CASSPPGQTNQPQHF
j_call: TRBJ1-5
v_call: TRBV7-2

cdr3_aa: CASSLGVLAGGQFF
j_call: TRBJ2-1
v_call: TRBV11-2

cdr3_aa: CASTYQGDAFF
j_call: TRBJ1-1
v_call: TRBV12-3/TRBV12-4

cdr3_aa: CASRPSGGAETQYF
j_call: TRBJ2-5
v_call: TRBV6-2/TRBV6-3

cdr3_aa: CASATWGTGANYGYTF
j_call: TRBJ1-2
v_call: TRBV28

cdr3_aa: CASSPRTGTGTDTQYF
j_call: TRBJ2-3
v_call: TRBV14

cdr3_aa: CASSLAGSTSGGYTGELFF
j_call: TRBJ2-2
v_call: TRBV5-1

cdr3_aa: CASRTDTNQPQHF
j_call: TRBJ1-5
v_call: TRBV2

cdr3_aa: CASRMTVKNIQYF
j_call: TRBJ2-4
v_call: TRBV27

cdr3_aa: CASSRRSGSQLFGYTF
j_call: TRBJ1-2
v_call: TRBV28

cdr3_aa: CASRWFGGNYGYTF
j_call: TRBJ1-2
v_call: TRBV2

cdr3_aa: CASSYQIPGRGSEYF
j_call: TRBJ2-3
v_call: TRBV6-5

cdr3_aa: CASTEQAYGYTF
j_call: TRBJ1-2
v_call: TRBV2

cdr3_aa: CASRRGNTEAFF
j_call: TRBJ1-1
v_call: TRBV27

cdr3_aa: CASSQGGGPKTNEQFF
j_call: TRBJ2-1
v_call: TRBV3-1/TRBV3-2

cdr3_aa: CASSERLRDTEAFF
j_call: TRBJ1-1
v_call: TRBV2

cdr3_aa: CASSSLAGQETQYF
j_call: TRBJ2-5
v_call: TRBV5-1